These T cell receptor beta chains were read from a single sample in a study of blood T cell repertoires in COVID-19. TCRdb's table, derived via immunoSEQ multiplex PCR, lists solely in-frame clones and lacks some. This sample yields tens of thousands of clones, of which roughly 87% are seen a single time; 18% belongs to the top ten. The sample was peripheral blood. The receptors were sampled from a human donor in a cohort sampled during active COVID-19. Each CDR3 is given with its conserved first and last residue. The D gene is left open where the match is weak. Clone size appears in some rows only: once, few, many, or a class for an expanded clone.

abundance: NA
d_gene: TRBD2
j_gene: TRBJ2-1
v_gene: TRBV7-9
CDR3nt: TGTGCCAGCAGCCTCATTGGGAGCAGCGGGGGTAACTACAATGAGCAGTTCTTC
CDR3aa: CASSLIGSSGGNYNEQFF

abundance: once
d_gene: NA
j_gene: TRBJ1-1
v_gene: TRBV11-1
CDR3nt: TGTGCCAGCAGCTTCCCCAAGGACAGAATGAACACTGAAGCTTTCTTT
CDR3aa: CASSFPKDRMNTEAFF

abundance: NA
d_gene: TRBD2
j_gene: TRBJ2-7
v_gene: TRBV5-6
CDR3nt: TGTGCCAGCAGCCCGTCCGGGGAGGGATTAAAGTACTTC
CDR3aa: CASSPSGEGLKYF

abundance: NA
d_gene: NA
j_gene: TRBJ2-1
v_gene: TRBV5-4
CDR3nt: TGTGCCAGCAGCCCCAGGGGTGGGGGTGAGCAGTTCTTC
CDR3aa: CASSPRGGGEQFF

abundance: NA
d_gene: NA
j_gene: TRBJ1-1
v_gene: TRBV12-3/TRBV12-4
CDR3nt: TGTGCCAGCAGGGAGGCTTCGAACACTGAAGCTTTCTTT
CDR3aa: CASREASNTEAFF

abundance: NA
d_gene: NA
j_gene: TRBJ1-4
v_gene: TRBV9
CDR3nt: TGTGCCAGCAGCGTAGGGAGTAACCAGGGATGGGCAACTAATGAAAAACTGTTTTTT
CDR3aa: CASSVGSNQGWATNEKLFF

abundance: NA
d_gene: NA
j_gene: TRBJ2-3
v_gene: TRBV5-1
CDR3nt: TGCGCCAGCAGCTTGAGGAGAGGGTCCACAGATACGCAGTATTTT
CDR3aa: CASSLRRGSTDTQYF

abundance: NA
d_gene: NA
j_gene: TRBJ1-2
v_gene: TRBV6-2/TRBV6-3
CDR3nt: TGTGCCAGCAGTCCAGAAGAGTACTATTTCTATGGCTACACCTTC
CDR3aa: CASSPEEYYFYGYTF

abundance: NA
d_gene: NA
j_gene: TRBJ1-1
v_gene: TRBV18
CDR3nt: TGTGCCAGCTCACCACGGGGAGTTGAGCCTGAAGCTTTCTTT
CDR3aa: CASSPRGVEPEAFF

abundance: once
d_gene: NA
j_gene: TRBJ1-2
v_gene: TRBV7-2
CDR3nt: TGTGCCAGCAGCTTAGAACGTAGGGGCGGCTACACCTTC
CDR3aa: CASSLERRGGYTF

abundance: NA
d_gene: TRBD2
j_gene: TRBJ2-7
v_gene: TRBV27
CDR3nt: TGTGCCAGCCGTACCGGGACTAACGCCTACGAGCAGTACTTC
CDR3aa: CASRTGTNAYEQYF

abundance: NA
d_gene: NA
j_gene: TRBJ2-3
v_gene: TRBV30
CDR3nt: TGTGCCTGGAGCGTTGGTCTTCTCACTAGCACAGATACGCAGTATTTT
CDR3aa: CAWSVGLLTSTDTQYF

abundance: NA
d_gene: TRBD1
j_gene: TRBJ2-2
v_gene: TRBV4-2
CDR3nt: TGTGCCAGCAGCCAAGGTGACAGGGCAGGGAACACCGGGGAGCTGTTTTTT
CDR3aa: CASSQGDRAGNTGELFF

abundance: NA
d_gene: NA
j_gene: TRBJ1-2
v_gene: TRBV3-1/TRBV3-2
CDR3nt: TGTGCCAGCAGCCCCACCGAGGAGGGATATGGCTACACCTTC
CDR3aa: CASSPTEEGYGYTF